The 4 T cell receptor beta chains below come from one sample, sequenced in a study of blood T cell repertoires in COVID-19. Clones were sequenced by immunoSEQ multiplex PCR, and TCRdb holds only the in-frame ones, with some missing. The repertoire holds approximately 150,000 clones, with 80% to 90% as singletons. Sequenced input: peripheral blood. The receptors originated from a human donor with acute or convalescent COVID-19. The donor label of this sample is uncertain.

The rearrangement links TRBV18 to TRBJ2-1; TRBD1 aligns across 7 bases. V shed 3 bases, J shed 2 bases, and the junction held 4 bases outside the gene matches. The CDR3 has 15 amino acids. Germline assignment: CDR1 KGHSH and CDR2 LQKENI. The CDR3 loop is CASSPPGQPYNEQFF. CDR3 nucleotide sequence: TGTGCCAGCTCACCTCCGGGACAGCCCTACAATGAGCAGTTCTTC. The variable domain in full, completed from reference TRBV18 and TRBJ2-1, reads NAGVMQNPRHLVRRRGQEARLRCSPMKGHSHVYWYRQLPEEGLKFMVYLQKENIIDESGMPKERFSAEFPKEGPSILRIQQVVRGDSAAYFCASSPPGQPYNEQFFGPGTRLTVL.

The chain uses TRBV29-1 and TRBJ2-1; TRBD1 aligns across 8 bases. From germline, CDR1 is SQVTM and CDR2 ANQGSEA. There are 15 residues in the CDR3. Losses at the gene ends were 4 bases for V and 8 bases for J; bases not matched to a gene: 13. CDR3 nucleotide sequence: TGCAGCGTTGGCCCCCGGGACAGGTGGGTCCATGAGCAGTTCTTC. Amino acid sequence: CSVGPRDRWVHEQFF.

The chain is built from TRBV6-1 and TRBJ1-5; 8 bases are a match to TRBD1. This CDR3 spans 15 amino acids. The V segment lost 9 bases and the J segment 5 bases; nucleotides outside the gene matches: 12. Germline-derived CDR1 and CDR2 are MNHNS and SASEGT. CDR3 amino acids: CASSHDRTGYQPQHF. CDR3 DNA: TGTGCCAGTAGCCACGATAGGACAGGGTATCAGCCCCAGCATTTT.

The chain links TRBV27 to TRBJ2-3; tentative D call: TRBD2 (6 bases). Trimming shortened V by 7 bases and J by 4 bases, and 18 bases separated the two germline ends. The CDR3 is 15 residues long. In germline, CDR1 is MNHEY, CDR2 SMNVEV (reference sequence). The CDR3 bases are TGTGCCAGCAAGTGGGGGATCGGGAGTGCAGATACGCAGTATTTT. It specifies CASKWGIGSADTQYF.